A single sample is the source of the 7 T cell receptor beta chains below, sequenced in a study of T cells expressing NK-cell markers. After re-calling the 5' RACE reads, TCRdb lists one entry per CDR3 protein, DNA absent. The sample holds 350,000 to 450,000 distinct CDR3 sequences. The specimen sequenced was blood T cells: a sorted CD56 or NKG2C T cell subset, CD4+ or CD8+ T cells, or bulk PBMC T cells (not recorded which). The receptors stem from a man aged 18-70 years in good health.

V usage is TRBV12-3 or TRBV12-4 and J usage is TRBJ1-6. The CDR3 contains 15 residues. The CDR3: CASSLGSSYNSPLHF.

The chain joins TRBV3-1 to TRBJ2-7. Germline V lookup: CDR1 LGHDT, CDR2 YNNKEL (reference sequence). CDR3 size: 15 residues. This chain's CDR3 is CASSLRTKSSYEQYF.

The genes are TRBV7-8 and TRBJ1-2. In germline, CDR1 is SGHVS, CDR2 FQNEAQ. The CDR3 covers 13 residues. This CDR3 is CASSFSSNYGYTF.

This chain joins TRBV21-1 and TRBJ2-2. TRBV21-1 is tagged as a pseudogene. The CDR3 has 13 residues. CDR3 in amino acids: CASSKVYTGELFF.

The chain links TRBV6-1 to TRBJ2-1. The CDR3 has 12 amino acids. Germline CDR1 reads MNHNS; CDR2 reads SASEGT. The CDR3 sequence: CATSLLNNEQFF.

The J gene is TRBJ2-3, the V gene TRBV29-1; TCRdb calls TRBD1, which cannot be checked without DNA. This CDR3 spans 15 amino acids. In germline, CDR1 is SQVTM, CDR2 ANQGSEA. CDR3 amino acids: CSVEGAGTSTDTQYF.

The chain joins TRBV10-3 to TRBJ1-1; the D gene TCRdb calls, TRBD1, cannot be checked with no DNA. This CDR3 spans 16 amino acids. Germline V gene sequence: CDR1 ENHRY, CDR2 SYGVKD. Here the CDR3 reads CAISEMGTGANTEAFF.